The following is a T cell receptor (beta chain) sequence with its context. Its target is not known. These data originate in a study of glioma-infiltrating T cells after dendritic cell vaccination. Study-level background: Autologous tumor lysate was loaded overnight onto monocyte-derived dendritic cells grown approximately seven days with IL-4 and GM-CSF. General study points: Higher TCR clonality did not directly relate to longer survival.

Amplification used 60 V beta primers and 13 J beta primers. The method was immunoSEQ multiplex PCR; TCRdb's version includes in-frame clones alone and lacks a portion of them. The repertoire holds tens of thousands of clones, with more than 85% as singletons. This CDR3 region has 12 residues. The V end was cut by 10 bases, the J end by 4 bases, with 12 bases between. No glioblastoma patient carried an isocitrate dehydrogenase mutation. The receptor was isolated from a human donor with glioblastoma. Sequences were derived from blood, sampled before dendritic cell vaccination. The chain carries TRBV23-1 and TRBJ2-3; the D is unclear. TRBV23-1 is an open reading frame, and its role is uncertain. The CDR3 bases are TGCGCCACAAACACCCAGGCAGATACGCAGTATTTT. Protein product: CATNTQADTQYF.